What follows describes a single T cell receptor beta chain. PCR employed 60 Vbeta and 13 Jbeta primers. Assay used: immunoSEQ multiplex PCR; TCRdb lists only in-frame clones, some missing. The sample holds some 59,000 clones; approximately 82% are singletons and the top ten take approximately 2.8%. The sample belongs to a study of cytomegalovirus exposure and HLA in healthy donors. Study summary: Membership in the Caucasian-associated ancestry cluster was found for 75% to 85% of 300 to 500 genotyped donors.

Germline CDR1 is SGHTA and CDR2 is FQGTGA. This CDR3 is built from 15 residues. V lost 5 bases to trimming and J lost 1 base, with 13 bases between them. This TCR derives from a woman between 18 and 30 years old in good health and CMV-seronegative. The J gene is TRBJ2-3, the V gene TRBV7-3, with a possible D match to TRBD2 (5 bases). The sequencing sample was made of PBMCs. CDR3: CASSPDYLRTDTQYF. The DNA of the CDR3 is TGTGCCAGCAGCCCTGACTACTTACGCACAGATACGCAGTATTTT.